This T cell receptor beta chain is from a study of response to subunit inactivated influenza vaccine. Broader study findings: After each seasonal influenza vaccination, few new T cells are recruited, the authors suggested.

Germline lookup yields CDR1 DFQATT and CDR2 SNEGSKA (reference sequence). The V end lost 0 bases, the J end lost 1 base, and 6 bases lay between the germline ends. This CDR3 is built from 13 residues. A remark on this clonotype: What it binds is unknown.

A single record per CDR3 protein comes from TCRdb applying MiXCR to the RT-PCR reads. Of some 500,000 distinct CDR3 sequences detected, 16% appear once; the ten largest clones hold 3%. This chain links TRBV20-1 with TRBJ1-1, with D hard to call. This sequence originates from a man aged 45 to 70 who received an inactivated influenza vaccine. The source material was CD4+ T cells sorted from PBMCs, sampled less than 30 months after vaccination. For the CDR3, the DNA is TGCAGTGCTAGAGATTGGGGGAACACTGAAGCTTTCTTT. Protein: CSARDWGNTEAFF.